What follows describes a single T cell receptor beta chain. The record originates from a study of patients and donors after allogeneic stem cell transplantation. The CDR3 length is 15 residues. The V segment lost 6 bases and the J segment 7 bases; nucleotides outside the gene matches: 9. MiXCR, run by TCRdb on the RT-PCR reads, gives a single entry per CDR3 protein. The table records roughly 200,000 distinct CDR3 sequences, about 40% of them present only once. This rearrangement joins TRBV12-3 or TRBV12-4 to TRBJ1-6; 7 bases match TRBD1. This receptor was taken from a human donor who was either an allogeneic HSCT recipient or a stem cell or donor lymphocyte infusion donor (not recorded which). It is not recorded whose cells these are; they may come from a transplant donor. The sample taken for sequencing was blood, either unsorted or a sorted T cell fraction (not recorded which). CDR3 nucleotides: TGTGCCAGCAGCAGACAGGGTCGGGAAAATTCACCCCTCCACTTT. Translated, it gives CASSRQGRENSPLHF.